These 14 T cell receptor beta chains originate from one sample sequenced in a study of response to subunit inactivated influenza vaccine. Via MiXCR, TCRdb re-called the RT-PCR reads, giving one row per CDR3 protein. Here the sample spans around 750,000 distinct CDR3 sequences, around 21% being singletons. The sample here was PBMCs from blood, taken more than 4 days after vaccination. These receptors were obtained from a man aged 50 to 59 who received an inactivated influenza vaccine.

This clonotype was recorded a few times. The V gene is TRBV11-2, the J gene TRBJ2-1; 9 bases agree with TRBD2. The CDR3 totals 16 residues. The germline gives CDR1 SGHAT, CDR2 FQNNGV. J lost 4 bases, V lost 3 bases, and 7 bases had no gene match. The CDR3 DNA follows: TGTGCCAGCAGCTTCTCCGGGACTAGCAGATACAATGAGCAGTTCTTC. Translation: CASSFSGTSRYNEQFF.

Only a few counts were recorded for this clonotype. The CDR3 region has the DNA TGTGCCAGCAGCACGGCAGGGGGGGCCTACAATGAGCAGTTCTTC. Protein: CASSTAGGAYNEQFF. The gene calls are TRBV7-2 and TRBJ2-1; D may match TRBD1 or TRBD2 (7 bases each). Germline assignment: CDR1 SGHTA and CDR2 FQGNSA. The CDR3 has 15 residues. V was trimmed by 5 bases and J by 2 bases, leaving 13 bases between them.

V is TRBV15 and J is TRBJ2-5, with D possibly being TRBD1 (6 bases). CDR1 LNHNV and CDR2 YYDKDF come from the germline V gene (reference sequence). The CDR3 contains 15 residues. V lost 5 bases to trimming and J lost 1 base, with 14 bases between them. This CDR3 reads CATSGDIGFQETQYF. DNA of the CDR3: TGTGCCACCAGCGGGGACATCGGATTCCAAGAGACCCAGTACTTC.

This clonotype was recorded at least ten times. The CDR3, as DNA: TGTGCCAGCAGCTCCCGTGACAGGGGGTACGAGCAGTACTTC. Its protein product is CASSSRDRGYEQYF. This sequence joins TRBV7-2 and TRBJ2-7, with 9 bases identical to TRBD1. Germline CDR1 reads SGHTA; CDR2 reads FQGNSA. Trimming removed 4 bases from V and 4 bases from J; junction bases left unmatched: 5. The CDR3 has 14 amino acids.

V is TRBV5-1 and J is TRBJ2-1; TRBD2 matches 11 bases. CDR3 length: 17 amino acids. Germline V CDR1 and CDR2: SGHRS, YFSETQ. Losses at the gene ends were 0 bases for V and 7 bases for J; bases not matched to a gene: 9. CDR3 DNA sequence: TGCGCCAGCAGCTTGGCCTCGATAGGACTAGCGGGTAATGAGCAGTTCTTC. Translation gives CASSLASIGLAGNEQFF.

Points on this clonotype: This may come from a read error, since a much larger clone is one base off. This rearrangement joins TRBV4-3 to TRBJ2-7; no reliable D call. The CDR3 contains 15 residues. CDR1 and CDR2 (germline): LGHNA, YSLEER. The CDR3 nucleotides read TGCGCCAGCAGCCAAGAGTCTGCCAGAAACTACGAGCAGTGCTTC. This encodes CASSQESARNYEQCF.

CDR3 region: CASQTSGSTDTQYF. CDR3 sequence (DNA): TGCGCCAGCCAGACTTCGGGGAGCACAGATACGCAGTATTTT. The gene calls are TRBV5-1 and TRBJ2-3; a weak D match, TRBD2 (5 bases). CDR1 is SGHRS and CDR2 is YFSETQ in the germline V gene. Deletions cut 7 bases from V and 0 bases from J, with 12 bases between. The CDR3 has 14 residues. Variable domain in full (rest from reference TRBV5-1 and TRBJ2-3): KAGVTQTPRYLIKTRGQQVTLSCSPISGHRSVSWYQQTPGQGLQFLFEYFSETQRNKGNFPGRFSGRQFSNSRSEMNVSTLELGDSALYLCASQTSGSTDTQYFGPGTRLTVL.

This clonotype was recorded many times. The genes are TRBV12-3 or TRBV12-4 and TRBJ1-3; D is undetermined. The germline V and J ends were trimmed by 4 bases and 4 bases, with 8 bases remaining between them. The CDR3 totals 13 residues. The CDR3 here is CASSSEMGNTIYF. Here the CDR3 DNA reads TGTGCCAGCAGTTCGGAGATGGGAAACACCATATATTTT.

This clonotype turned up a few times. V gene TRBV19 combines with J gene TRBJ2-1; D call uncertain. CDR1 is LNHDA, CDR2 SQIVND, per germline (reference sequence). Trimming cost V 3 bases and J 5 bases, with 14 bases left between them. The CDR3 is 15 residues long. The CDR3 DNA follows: TGTGCCAGTAGTATCCGCGCGCGAGTTCACAATGAGCAGTTCTTC. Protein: CASSIRARVHNEQFF.

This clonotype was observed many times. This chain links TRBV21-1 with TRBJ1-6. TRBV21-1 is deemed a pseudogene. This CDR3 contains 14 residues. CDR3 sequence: CASNGRSPNSPLHF. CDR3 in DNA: TGTGCCAGTAATGGACGGAGTCCTAATTCACCCCTCCACTTT.

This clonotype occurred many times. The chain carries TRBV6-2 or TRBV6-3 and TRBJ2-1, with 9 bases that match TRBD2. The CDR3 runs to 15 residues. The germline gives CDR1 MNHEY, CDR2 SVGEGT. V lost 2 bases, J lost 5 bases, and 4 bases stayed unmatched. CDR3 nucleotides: TGTGCCAGCAGTTACCCCGGACTAGCGAACAATGAGCAGTTCTTC. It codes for CASSYPGLANNEQFF.

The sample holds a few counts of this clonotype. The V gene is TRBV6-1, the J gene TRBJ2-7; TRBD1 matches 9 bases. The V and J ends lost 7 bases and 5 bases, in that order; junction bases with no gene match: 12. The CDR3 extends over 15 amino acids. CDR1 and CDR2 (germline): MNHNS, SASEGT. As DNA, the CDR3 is TGTGCCAGCACTCTATCCGGGACAGGGAGAGACGAGCAGTACTTC. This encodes CASTLSGTGRDEQYF.

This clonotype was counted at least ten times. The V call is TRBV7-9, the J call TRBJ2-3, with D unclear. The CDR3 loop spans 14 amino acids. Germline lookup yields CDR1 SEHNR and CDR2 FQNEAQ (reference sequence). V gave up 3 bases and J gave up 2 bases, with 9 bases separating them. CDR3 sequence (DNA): TGTGCCAGCAGCTTTGCTACCAACACAGATACGCAGTATTTT. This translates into CASSFATNTDTQYF.

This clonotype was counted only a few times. In nucleotides, the CDR3 is TGTGCCAGCTCACCACCGGGACTAGGGGCTACCAATGAGCAGTTCTTC. Protein: CASSPPGLGATNEQFF. The chain joins TRBV18 to TRBJ2-1, with 8 bases matching TRBD2. V lost 0 bases, J lost 6 bases, and 7 bases stayed unmatched. From germline, CDR1 is KGHSH and CDR2 LQKENI. The CDR3 contains 16 residues.